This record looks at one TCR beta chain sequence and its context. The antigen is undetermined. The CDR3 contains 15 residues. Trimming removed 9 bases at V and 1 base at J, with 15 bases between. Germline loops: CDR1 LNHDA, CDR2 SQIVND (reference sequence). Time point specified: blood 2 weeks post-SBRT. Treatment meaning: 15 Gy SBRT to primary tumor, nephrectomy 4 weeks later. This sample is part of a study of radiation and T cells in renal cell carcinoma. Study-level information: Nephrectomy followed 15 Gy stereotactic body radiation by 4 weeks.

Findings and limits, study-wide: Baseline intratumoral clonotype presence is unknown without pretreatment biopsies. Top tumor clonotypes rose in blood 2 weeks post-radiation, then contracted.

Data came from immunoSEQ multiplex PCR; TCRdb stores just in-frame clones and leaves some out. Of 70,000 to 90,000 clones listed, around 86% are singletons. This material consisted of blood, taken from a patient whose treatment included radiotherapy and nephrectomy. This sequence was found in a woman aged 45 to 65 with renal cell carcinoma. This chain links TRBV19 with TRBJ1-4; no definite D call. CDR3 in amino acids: CASLWAHGTNEKLFF. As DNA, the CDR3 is TGTGCCAGCCTTTGGGCCCATGGAACTAATGAAAAACTGTTTTTT.